A single sample is the source of the 10 T cell receptor beta chains below, sequenced in a study of cytomegalovirus exposure and HLA in healthy donors. The PCR used 60 Vbeta and 13 Jbeta primers. Libraries were prepared by immunoSEQ multiplex PCR; TCRdb keeps only in-frame clonotypes and omits some of them. The sample lists tens of thousands of clones, approximately 70% occurring once. Sequencing input: PBMCs. The receptors originated from a woman aged 60-75 years in good health and CMV-seropositive.

The rearrangement links TRBV10-3 to TRBJ2-1; TRBD2 might be the D (7 bases). The CDR3 loop spans 14 amino acids. Trimming took off 11 bases at V and 9 bases at J, with 23 bases between the two ends. Germline CDR1 ENHRY, CDR2 SYGVKD. The CDR3 spells CAGSEGGGGVEQFF. Written as DNA, the CDR3 is TGTGCCGGGAGCGAAGGGGGGGGTGGGGTTGAGCAGTTCTTC.

V and J are TRBV7-8 and TRBJ2-7; D is uncertain. Germline assignment: CDR1 SGHVS and CDR2 FQNEAQ. The CDR3 totals 12 residues. Trimming left V 5 bases short and J 0 bases short, with 5 bases between. DNA of the CDR3: TGTGCCAGCAGCCCGTACTCCTACGAGCAGTACTTC. Its translation: CASSPYSYEQYF.

The chain links TRBV7-2 to TRBJ1-6; 9 nucleotides match TRBD1. CDR1 SGHTA and CDR2 FQGNSA come from the germline V gene. V dropped 7 bases and J dropped 10; count of bases not matched to a gene: 8. This CDR3 region has 14 residues. In DNA, the CDR3 is TGTGCCAGCATCCGGGACAGGGCGCCATCACCCCTCCACTTT. It encodes CASIRDRAPSPLHF.

The chain joins TRBV6-1 to TRBJ1-5; TRBD1 aligns across 7 bases. From germline, CDR1 is MNHNS and CDR2 SASEGT. The CDR3 is 14 residues long. V gave up 2 bases and J gave up 7 bases; unmatched junction bases: 5. CDR3 in DNA: TGTGCCAGCAGTGAAACAGGGGCGGGACAGCCCCAGCATTTT. This sequence encodes CASSETGAGQPQHF.

The rearrangement links TRBV5-8 to TRBJ1-1; TRBD1 matches 10 bases. CDR1 and CDR2 (germline): SGHTS, YDEGEE. The CDR3 has 14 amino acids. V lost 2 bases to trimming and J lost 3 bases; unmatched junction nucleotides: 1. The CDR3 sequence is CASSFGTGDTEAFF. In DNA, the CDR3 is TGTGCCAGCAGCTTTGGGACAGGGGACACTGAAGCTTTCTTT.

V is TRBV19 and J is TRBJ2-7, with a possible D match to TRBD1 (5 bases). Trimming shortened V by 3 bases and J by 5 bases, and 14 bases separated the two germline ends. Germline V lookup: CDR1 LNHDA, CDR2 SQIVND (reference sequence). The CDR3 totals 14 residues. For the CDR3, the DNA is TGTGCCAGTAGTATGATGATCAGGGCCGACGAGCAGTACTTC. Translated: CASSMMIRADEQYF.

On this clone: One junction end does not reproduce the germline sequence, and a read error may be involved. The chain carries TRBV7-2 and TRBJ2-7; TRBD1 agrees at 11 bases. The germline V gene encodes CDR1 SGHTA and CDR2 FQGNSA. This CDR3 spans 15 amino acids. CDR3 sequence: CANSRDRTGGEEQYF. The DNA for the CDR3 is TGTGCCAACAGCCGAGATAGGACAGGGGGCGAGGAGCAGTACTTC.

The chain couples TRBV30 to TRBJ1-6, with a weak D call TRBD1 (5 bases). This CDR3 is 15 amino acids long. Germline CDR1 is GTSNPN and CDR2 is SVGIG (reference sequence). Trimming shortened V by 6 bases and J by 3 bases, and 15 bases separated the two germline ends. CDR3 residues: CACRRRDGYNSPLHF. In DNA, the CDR3 is TGTGCCTGCAGACGCAGGGATGGCTATAATTCACCCCTCCACTTT.

This chain uses TRBV5-4 with TRBJ1-2, with a weak D call TRBD1 (5 bases). Per the germline V gene, CDR1 is SGHNT and CDR2 is YYREEE (reference sequence). Trimming took 0 bases from V and 10 from J, leaving 10 bases between them. This CDR3 is built from 12 residues. The CDR3, as DNA: TGTGCCAGCAGCTTGGAACAGGTCGACTACACCTTC. Encoded protein: CASSLEQVDYTF.

This chain joins TRBV19 and TRBJ2-6, with a weak D call TRBD1 (5 bases). The CDR3 is 14 residues long. Trimming stripped 8 bases from V and 2 bases from J, with 10 bases between. CDR1 LNHDA and CDR2 SQIVND come from the germline V gene (reference sequence). The CDR3 DNA follows: TGTGCCAGTGAAAGGGGTACTGGGGCCAACGTCCTGACTTTC. Translation: CASERGTGANVLTF.